The clone carrying this T cell receptor beta chain rates as medium-sized. The antigen is unknown. Germline loops: CDR1 SEHNR, CDR2 FQNEAQ (reference sequence). The CDR3 extends over 13 amino acids. V was trimmed by 5 bases and J by 3 bases, leaving 8 bases between them. The data were obtained in a study of T-cell reconstitution after alpha-beta-depleted transplantation in children. Study-wide points: At around two months after transplant, the alpha-beta T cells were reportedly derived from several hundred expanded clones that came from non-depleted graft cells.

Preparing the TCRbeta library involved the use of unique molecular identifiers. Using its own MiXCR run on the PCR reads, TCRdb lists one record per CDR3 protein. The sample holds about 6,100 distinct CDR3 sequences, about a sixth seen once. The sample here was PBMCs, mostly from graft donor cells, taken 60 days after TCRalphabeta/CD19-depleted stem cell transplant. The origin of this receptor is a male patient younger than 18 who had a stem cell transplant for acute myeloid leukemia, so the T cells may come from the graft donor. The chain recombines TRBV7-9 with TRBJ1-5; possibly TRBD1 for D (5 bases). CDR3 protein: CASSPQDNQPQHF. The CDR3 nucleotides are TGTGCCAGCAGCCCACAGGACAATCAGCCCCAGCATTTT.